These T cell receptor beta chains were read from a single sample in a study of T-cell memory formation after mild COVID-19. TCRdb reanalysed the 5' RACE reads using MiXCR and keeps one entry per CDR3 protein. Of tens of thousands of distinct CDR3 sequences detected, roughly 12% appear once; the ten largest clones hold over 12%. Sequencing input: PBMCs or a T cell subset sorted from them (not recorded which). Every receptor here comes from an adult woman who had mild COVID-19 (a few samples of this study predate the infection). Cell type and time point are not known. The CDR3 runs from the conserved cysteine through the conserved F or W. The D gene is left open where the match is weak. Size is omitted from some rows. Given values are once, few, many or a class for expanded clones.

TRBD1	TRBJ2-7	TRBV20-1	NA	CSARHTGGYEQYF	TGCAGTGCTAGACATACAGGGGGCTACGAGCAGTACTTC
NA	TRBJ1-5	TRBV12-3/TRBV12-4	many	CASSYQTDQPQHF	TGTGCCAGCAGTTACCAAACAGATCAGCCCCAGCATTTT
TRBD2	TRBJ2-7	TRBV19	many	CASRRGGHTSYEQYF	TGTGCCAGTAGGCGGGGGGGACACACGTCCTACGAGCAGTACTTC
NA	TRBJ1-4	TRBV11-1	few	CASSLAGGSTNEKLFF	TGTGCCAGCAGCTTAGCCGGGGGATCGACTAATGAAAAACTGTTTTTT
NA	TRBJ2-3	TRBV7-8	many	CASSLVMYGILSTDTQYF	TGTGCCAGCAGCCTCGTTATGTATGGAATCCTAAGCACAGATACGCAGTATTTT
TRBD1	TRBJ2-7	TRBV9	many	CASSAPWTGDEQYF	TGTGCCAGCAGCGCGCCCTGGACAGGGGACGAGCAGTACTTC
NA	TRBJ1-5	TRBV20-1	many	CSASGAGAVGQPQHF	TGCAGTGCTAGTGGGGCAGGGGCAGTTGGTCAGCCCCAGCATTTT
TRBD2	TRBJ2-7	TRBV7-9	medium-sized	CASPPSAPGGSSYEQYF	TGTGCCAGCCCCCCCAGCGCCCCAGGCGGGAGCTCCTACGAGCAGTACTTC
NA	TRBJ1-1	TRBV10-3	NA	CAISERDGEEYTEAFF	TGTGCCATCAGTGAGCGAGACGGAGAGGAGTACACTGAAGCTTTCTTT
TRBD2	TRBJ2-3	TRBV19	NA	CASSMNSGGTDTQYF	TGTGCCAGTAGTATGAATAGCGGGGGCACAGATACGCAGTATTTT
TRBD2	TRBJ2-5	TRBV19	many	CASSVRTSGSYETQYF	TGTGCCAGTAGTGTCCGGACTAGCGGGAGTTATGAGACCCAGTACTTC
NA	TRBJ1-6	TRBV24-1	once	CATSDRGRNSPLHF	TGTGCCACCAGTGACCGGGGACGGAATTCACCCCTCCACTTT
TRBD1	TRBJ1-5	TRBV9	medium-sized	CASSGQGDLRGLSNQPQHF	TGTGCCAGCAGCGGACAGGGGGATCTTAGAGGTTTGAGCAATCAGCCCCAGCATTTT
TRBD2	TRBJ2-1	TRBV20-1	many	CSARPLAGVYEQFF	TGCAGTGCGAGACCACTAGCGGGAGTCTATGAGCAGTTCTTC
TRBD2	TRBJ2-1	TRBV6-2/TRBV6-3	many	CASSWRLAGARNEQFF	TGTGCCAGCAGTTGGAGACTAGCGGGAGCGCGGAATGAGCAGTTCTTC
NA	TRBJ1-1	TRBV5-1	many	CASRVVGQNTEAFF	TGCGCCAGCAGGGTTGTCGGGCAGAACACTGAAGCTTTCTTT
TRBD1	TRBJ2-3	TRBV5-1	many	CASSTGQVGGTDTQYF	TGCGCCAGCAGCACAGGACAGGTGGGAGGCACAGATACGCAGTATTTT
NA	TRBJ1-1	TRBV12-3/TRBV12-4	medium-sized	CASSFRRGKSTEAFF	TGTGCCAGCAGTTTCCGCAGGGGTAAGAGCACTGAAGCTTTCTTT
TRBD2	TRBJ2-1	TRBV10-3	NA	CAISPGGAGGDEQFF	TGTGCCATCAGCCCGGGGGGAGCGGGTGGGGATGAGCAGTTCTTC
NA	TRBJ1-2	TRBV7-2	many	CASSRQEGYGYTF	TGTGCCAGCAGCCGACAAGAAGGCTATGGCTACACCTTC
NA	TRBJ2-1	TRBV9	many	CASSVSSQNEQFF	TGTGCCAGCAGCGTATCTAGTCAGAATGAGCAGTTCTTC
TRBD2	TRBJ2-1	TRBV11-2	many	CASSPIRRRGGPYEQFF	TGTGCCAGCAGCCCAATCAGGCGGCGGGGGGGCCCCTATGAGCAGTTCTTC
TRBD2	TRBJ2-1	TRBV24-1	many	CATSAWASGLPSYNEQFF	TGTGCCACCAGTGCCTGGGCTAGCGGCCTTCCCTCCTACAATGAGCAGTTCTTC
NA	TRBJ2-1	TRBV20-1	many	CSARLALRNEQFF	TGCAGTGCCCGACTCGCCTTGAGGAATGAGCAGTTCTTC
NA	TRBJ2-2	TRBV20-1	medium-sized	CSAREAGELFF	TGCAGTGCTAGAGAAGCCGGGGAGCTGTTTTTT
NA	TRBJ2-7	TRBV9	many	CASSVAALYEQYF	TGTGCCAGCAGCGTAGCGGCCCTTTACGAGCAGTACTTC
NA	TRBJ1-1	TRBV5-6	many	CASSLFSGNTEAFF	TGTGCCAGCAGCTTGTTCTCAGGAAACACTGAAGCTTTCTTT
NA	TRBJ1-6	TRBV20-1	many	CSARDRASYNSPLHF	TGCAGTGCTAGAGATCGGGCGTCGTATAATTCACCCCTCCACTTT
NA	TRBJ1-1	TRBV6-6	many	CASSYSRSAGNTEAFF	TGTGCCAGCAGTTACTCGAGGAGCGCAGGGAACACTGAAGCTTTCTTT
NA	TRBJ1-2	TRBV12-3/TRBV12-4	many	CASSFSSGHYGYTF	TGTGCCAGCAGTTTTTCTTCTGGGCACTATGGCTACACCTTC
TRBD2	TRBJ2-1	TRBV4-1	many	CASSPLGKASGPSSYNEQFF	TGCGCCAGCAGCCCCCTCGGGAAAGCTAGCGGGCCGAGCTCCTACAATGAGCAGTTCTTC
NA	TRBJ1-4	TRBV7-8	many	CASSSPGLTNEKLFF	TGTGCCAGCAGTTCACCGGGGCTTACTAATGAAAAACTGTTTTTT
NA	TRBJ2-2	TRBV20-1	many	CSAPSRLTGELFF	TGCAGTGCGCCATCCAGGCTCACCGGGGAGCTGTTTTTT
TRBD2	TRBJ2-3	TRBV5-4	many	CATWAGGPSSTDTQYF	TGTGCCACCTGGGCGGGAGGACCCTCAAGCACAGATACGCAGTATTTT
NA	TRBJ2-7	TRBV4-2	many	CASSQERGHTYEQYF	TGTGCCAGCAGCCAAGAGCGGGGACATACCTACGAGCAGTACTTC
TRBD2	TRBJ2-4	TRBV5-1	many	CASTFTGGGKNIQYF	TGCGCCAGCACTTTCACGGGAGGCGGCAAAAACATTCAGTACTTC
NA	TRBJ1-2	TRBV20-1	many	CSSAGYTF	TGCAGCTCAGCCGGCTACACCTTC
TRBD1	TRBJ1-5	TRBV15	many	CATSRAGQRNQPQHF	TGTGCCACCAGCAGAGCGGGACAGCGAAATCAGCCCCAGCATTTT
NA	TRBJ1-1	TRBV25-1	many	CASSHQNTEAFF	TGTGCCAGCAGTCATCAGAACACTGAAGCTTTCTTT
NA	TRBJ1-1	TRBV20-1	many	CSARTREGVNTEAFF	TGCAGTGCTAGAACCAGGGAAGGGGTGAACACTGAAGCTTTCTTT
TRBD1	TRBJ2-7	TRBV12-3/TRBV12-4	medium-sized	CASRFRTGPYEQYF	TGTGCCAGCAGATTCCGGACAGGGCCCTACGAGCAGTACTTC
NA	TRBJ2-7	TRBV7-8	once	CASSSRGSASSYEQYF	TGTGCCAGCAGCTCTAGGGGTTCTGCGAGCTCCTACGAGCAGTACTTC
NA	TRBJ2-3	TRBV5-6	NA	CASSLIPQATDTQYF	TGTGCCAGCAGCTTGATTCCCCAGGCCACAGATACGCAGTATTTT
NA	TRBJ2-2	TRBV12-3/TRBV12-4	many	CASSFTHMNTGELFF	TGTGCCAGCAGTTTTACACACATGAACACCGGGGAGCTGTTTTTT
TRBD2	TRBJ2-3	TRBV7-8	many	CASSFTSGGSADTQYF	TGTGCCAGCAGCTTTACTAGCGGGGGGAGTGCAGATACGCAGTATTTT
TRBD1	TRBJ2-7	TRBV6-4	many	CAIPLPGQSSYEQYF	TGTGCCATTCCCCTGCCGGGACAGAGCTCCTACGAGCAGTACTTC
TRBD1	TRBJ1-6	TRBV27	many	CASSNRGLGYNSPLHF	TGTGCCAGCAGTAACAGGGGGCTGGGGTATAATTCACCCCTCCACTTT
NA	TRBJ1-1	TRBV7-3	many	CASSPGRANTEAFF	TGTGCCAGCAGCCCGGGACGAGCCAACACTGAAGCTTTCTTT